This is a list of T cell receptor beta chains from one sample in a study of blood T cell repertoires in COVID-19. Clones were sequenced by immunoSEQ multiplex PCR, and TCRdb holds only the in-frame ones, with some missing. Among around 160,000 clones listed, roughly 93% were seen once. Source material: peripheral blood. These receptors originate from a young man with acute or convalescent COVID-19. CDR3s include the opening cysteine and the closing phenylalanine or tryptophan. The order of the fields is J gene, V gene, CDR3 length, CDR3 protein.

TRBJ1-2	TRBV19	18	CASSIIAPSRGYDYGYTF
TRBJ1-1	TRBV5-8	13	CASSPVVAGEAFF
TRBJ1-1	TRBV5-1	15	CASSLDGRGNTEAFF
TRBJ2-3	TRBV5-1	12	CASSLASDTQYF
TRBJ1-2	TRBV19	14	CASTMKDISYGYTF
TRBJ2-5	TRBV10-3	13	CAISQVSQETQYF
TRBJ1-2	TRBV27	16	CASSFQGGRGNYGYTF
TRBJ1-1	TRBV6-1	17	CASSEAYNRGGNTEAFF
TRBJ2-3	TRBV27	17	CASVSVGLAGATDTQYF
TRBJ1-2	TRBV7-8	15	CASSLAGRVFVGYTF
TRBJ1-1	TRBV27	17	CASSSPTGDFMNTEAFF
TRBJ2-7	TRBV5-1	13	CASSPLSAYEQYF
TRBJ1-1	TRBV6-6	14	CASSYGGYLTEAFF